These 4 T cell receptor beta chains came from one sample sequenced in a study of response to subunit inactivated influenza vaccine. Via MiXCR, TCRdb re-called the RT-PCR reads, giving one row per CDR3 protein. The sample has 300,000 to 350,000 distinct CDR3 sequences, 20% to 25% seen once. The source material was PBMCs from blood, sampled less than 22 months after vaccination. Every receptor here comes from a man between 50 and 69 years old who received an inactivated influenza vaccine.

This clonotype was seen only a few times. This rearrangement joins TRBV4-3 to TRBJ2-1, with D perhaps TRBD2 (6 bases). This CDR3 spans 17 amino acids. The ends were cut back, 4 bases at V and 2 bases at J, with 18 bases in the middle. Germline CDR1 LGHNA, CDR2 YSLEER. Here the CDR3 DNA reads TGCGCCAGCAGCCTATCCCGGGCCTCGGGGGCCTACAATGAGCAGTTCTTC. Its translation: CASSLSRASGAYNEQFF.

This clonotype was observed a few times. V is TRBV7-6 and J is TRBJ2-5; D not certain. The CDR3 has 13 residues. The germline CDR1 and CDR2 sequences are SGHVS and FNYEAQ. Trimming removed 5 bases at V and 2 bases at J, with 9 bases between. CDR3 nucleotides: TGTGCCAGCAGCCTCTGGGAACAAGAGACCCAGTACTTC. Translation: CASSLWEQETQYF.

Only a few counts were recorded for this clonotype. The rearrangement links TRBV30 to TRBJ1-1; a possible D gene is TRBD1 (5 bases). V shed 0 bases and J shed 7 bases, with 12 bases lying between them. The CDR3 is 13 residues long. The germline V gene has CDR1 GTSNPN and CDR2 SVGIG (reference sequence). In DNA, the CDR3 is TGTGCCTGGAGTGTACCGGGGGATGTTGAAGCTTTCTTT. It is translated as CAWSVPGDVEAFF.

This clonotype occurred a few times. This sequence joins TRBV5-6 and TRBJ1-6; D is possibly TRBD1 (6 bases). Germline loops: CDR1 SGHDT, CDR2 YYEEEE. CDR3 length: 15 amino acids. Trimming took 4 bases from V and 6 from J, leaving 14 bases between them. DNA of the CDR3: TGTGCCAGCAGCCATACCCCGGACAGTAATTCACCCCTCCACTTT. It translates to CASSHTPDSNSPLHF.